One sample yielded the 2 T cell receptor beta chains listed below, sequenced in a study of blood T cell repertoires in COVID-19. Sequenced by immunoSEQ multiplex PCR; TCRdb stores in-frame clones only, minus some. Of some 250,000 clones in the sample, 86% were seen once. The sequenced sample was peripheral blood. Receptor source: a man aged 60 to 69 with acute or convalescent COVID-19.

This chain uses TRBV24-1 with TRBJ2-2; D is unclear. Trimming removed 4 bases at V and 0 bases at J, with 14 bases between. The CDR3 loop spans 17 amino acids. Germline CDR1 KGHDR, CDR2 SFDVKD. This chain's CDR3 is CATSDNPGFSNTGELFF. The CDR3, as DNA: TGTGCCACCAGTGACAACCCAGGATTCTCGAACACCGGGGAGCTGTTTTTT.

The chain employs TRBV27 and TRBJ1-1; D remains ambiguous. Germline CDR1 and CDR2: MNHEY and SMNVEV (reference sequence). V gave up 5 bases and J gave up 4 bases, with 11 bases separating them. There are 13 residues in the CDR3. CDR3 amino acids: CASSLTVSTEAFF. The CDR3, as DNA: TGTGCCAGCAGTCTAACAGTGAGCACTGAAGCTTTCTTT.